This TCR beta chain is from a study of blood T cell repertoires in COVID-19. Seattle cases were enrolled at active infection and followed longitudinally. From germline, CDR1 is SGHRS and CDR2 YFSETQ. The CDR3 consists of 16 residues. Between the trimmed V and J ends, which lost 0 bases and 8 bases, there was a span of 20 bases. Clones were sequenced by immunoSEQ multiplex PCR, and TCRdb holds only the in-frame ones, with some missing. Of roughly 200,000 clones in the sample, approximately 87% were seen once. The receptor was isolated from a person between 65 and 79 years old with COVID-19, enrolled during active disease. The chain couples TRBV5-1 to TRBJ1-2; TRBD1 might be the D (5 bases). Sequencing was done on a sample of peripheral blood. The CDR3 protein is CASSLAGSQGGMGYTF. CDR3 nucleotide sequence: TGCGCCAGCAGCTTGGCCGGGAGTCAGGGCGGTATGGGCTACACCTTC.